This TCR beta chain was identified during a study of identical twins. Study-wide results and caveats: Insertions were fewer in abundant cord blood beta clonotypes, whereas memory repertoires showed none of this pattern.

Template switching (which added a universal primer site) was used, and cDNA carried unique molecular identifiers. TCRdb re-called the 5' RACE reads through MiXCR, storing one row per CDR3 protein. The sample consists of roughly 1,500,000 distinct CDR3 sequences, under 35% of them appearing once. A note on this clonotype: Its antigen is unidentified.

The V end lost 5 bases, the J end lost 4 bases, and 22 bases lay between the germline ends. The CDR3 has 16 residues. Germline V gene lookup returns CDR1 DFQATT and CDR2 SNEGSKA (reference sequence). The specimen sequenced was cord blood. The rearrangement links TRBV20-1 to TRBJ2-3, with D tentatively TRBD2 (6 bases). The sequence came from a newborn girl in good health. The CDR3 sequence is CSAQRAPRLVADTQYF. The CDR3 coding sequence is TGCAGTGCTCAAAGAGCCCCCCGACTAGTCGCAGATACGCAGTATTTT.